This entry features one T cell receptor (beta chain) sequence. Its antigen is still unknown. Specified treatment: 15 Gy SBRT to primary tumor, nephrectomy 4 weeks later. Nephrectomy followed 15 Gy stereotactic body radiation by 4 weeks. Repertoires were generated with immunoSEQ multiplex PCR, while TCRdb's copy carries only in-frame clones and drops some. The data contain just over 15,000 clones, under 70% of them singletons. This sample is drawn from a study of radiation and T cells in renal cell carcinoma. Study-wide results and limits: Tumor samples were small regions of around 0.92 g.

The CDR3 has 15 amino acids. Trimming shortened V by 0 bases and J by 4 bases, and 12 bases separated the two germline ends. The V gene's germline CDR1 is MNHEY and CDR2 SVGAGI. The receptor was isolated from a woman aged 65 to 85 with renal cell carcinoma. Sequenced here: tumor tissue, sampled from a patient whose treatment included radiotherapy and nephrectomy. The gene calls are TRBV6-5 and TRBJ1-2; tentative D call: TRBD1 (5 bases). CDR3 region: CASSYSGPGGYGYTF. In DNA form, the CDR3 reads TGTGCCAGCAGTTACTCGGGTCCCGGGGGCTATGGCTACACCTTC.